These T cell receptor beta chains were read from a single sample in a study of cytomegalovirus exposure and HLA in healthy donors. Here immunoSEQ multiplex PCR was the method, and the copy in TCRdb shows in-frame clones only, minus some. Of about 160,000 clones in the sample, roughly nine tenths were seen once. The material sequenced was PBMCs. All receptors derive from a young woman in good health and CMV-seronegative. The CDR3 runs from the conserved cysteine through the conserved F or W. The D gene is left open where the match is weak. Only some rows state a clone size, as once, few, many or a class for expanded clones.

CDR3 protein: CASSQGGFTEAFF
CDR3 DNA: TGTGCCAGCAGTCAAGGGGGCTTCACTGAAGCTTTCTTT
V gene: TRBV28
D gene: TRBD1
clone size: -
J gene: TRBJ1-1

CDR3 protein: CASSEDLAGVQNEQFF
CDR3 DNA: TGTGCCAGCAGTGAGGATCTAGCGGGAGTTCAGAATGAGCAGTTCTTC
V gene: TRBV2
D gene: TRBD2
clone size: -
J gene: TRBJ2-1

CDR3 protein: CASRGQTYEQYF
CDR3 DNA: TGCGCCAGCAGAGGACAGACCTACGAGCAGTACTTC
V gene: TRBV5-1
D gene: -
clone size: many
J gene: TRBJ2-7

CDR3 protein: CASSPNLKPGEKLFF
CDR3 DNA: TGTGCCAGCAGCCCCAACCTCAAACCGGGGGAAAAACTGTTTTTT
V gene: TRBV5-6
D gene: -
clone size: -
J gene: TRBJ1-4

CDR3 protein: CASSEKGVYYRYTF
CDR3 DNA: TGTGCCAGCAGTGAAAAGGGAGTTTATTATCGCTACACCTTC
V gene: TRBV2
D gene: -
clone size: -
J gene: TRBJ1-2

CDR3 protein: CASSPSGSTGELFF
CDR3 DNA: TGTGCCAGCAGCCCATCCGGGAGCACCGGGGAGCTGTTTTTT
V gene: TRBV9
D gene: -
clone size: -
J gene: TRBJ2-2

CDR3 protein: CASDRYTEAFF
CDR3 DNA: TGTGCCAGTGACAGATACACTGAAGCTTTCTTT
V gene: TRBV6-1
D gene: -
clone size: -
J gene: TRBJ1-1

CDR3 protein: CASSTVLHSDTQYF
CDR3 DNA: TGTGCCAGCAGCACCGTACTACACTCAGATACGCAGTATTTT
V gene: TRBV28
D gene: -
clone size: once
J gene: TRBJ2-3

CDR3 protein: CASSLSRPGQQNEKLFF
CDR3 DNA: TGTGCCAGCAGTTTATCACGACCGGGACAGCAAAATGAAAAACTGTTTTTT
V gene: TRBV27
D gene: TRBD1
clone size: -
J gene: TRBJ1-4

CDR3 protein: CASSYSSGGGTEAFF
CDR3 DNA: TGTGCCAGCAGTTACTCGTCAGGGGGCGGCACTGAAGCTTTCTTT
V gene: TRBV6-5
D gene: TRBD1
clone size: -
J gene: TRBJ1-1

CDR3 protein: CASSQEKGRGNEKLFF
CDR3 DNA: TGTGCCAGCAGCCAAGAAAAGGGCAGAGGTAATGAAAAACTGTTTTTT
V gene: TRBV4-2
D gene: -
clone size: -
J gene: TRBJ1-4

CDR3 protein: CASSQNIGGGIGYGYTF
CDR3 DNA: TGTGCCAGCAGCCAGAACATTGGGGGGGGTATCGGCTATGGCTACACCTTC
V gene: TRBV4-2
D gene: -
clone size: -
J gene: TRBJ1-2

CDR3 protein: CATRDKAVSGANVLTF
CDR3 DNA: TGTGCCACCCGGGACAAGGCGGTTTCTGGGGCCAACGTCCTGACTTTC
V gene: TRBV13
D gene: -
clone size: -
J gene: TRBJ2-6

CDR3 protein: CASSYNRDYNEQFF
CDR3 DNA: TGTGCCAGCAGTTACAACCGGGACTACAATGAGCAGTTCTTC
V gene: TRBV6-6
D gene: -
clone size: -
J gene: TRBJ2-1

CDR3 protein: CASSRSWQSGETQYF
CDR3 DNA: TGTGCCAGCAGCCGATCTTGGCAGTCGGGAGAGACCCAGTACTTC
V gene: TRBV27
D gene: -
clone size: -
J gene: TRBJ2-5

CDR3 protein: CASTKTNYGYTF
CDR3 DNA: TGTGCCAGCACAAAAACTAACTATGGCTACACCTTC
V gene: TRBV28
D gene: -
clone size: -
J gene: TRBJ1-2

CDR3 protein: CASSLGFALYF
CDR3 DNA: TGTGCCAGCAGCTTGGGCTTTGCCCTATATTTT
V gene: TRBV5-8
D gene: -
clone size: -
J gene: TRBJ1-3

CDR3 protein: CASSQDQAGSYEQYF
CDR3 DNA: TGCGCCAGCAGCCAAGATCAGGCGGGTAGCTACGAGCAGTACTTC
V gene: TRBV4-3
D gene: -
clone size: -
J gene: TRBJ2-7

CDR3 protein: CASSLRQTYEQYF
CDR3 DNA: TGTGCCAGCAGCTTACGACAGACCTACGAGCAGTACTTC
V gene: TRBV7-8
D gene: -
clone size: -
J gene: TRBJ2-7

CDR3 protein: CASSNELAGSSYNEQFF
CDR3 DNA: TGTGCCAGCAGCAACGAACTAGCGGGCAGCTCCTACAATGAGCAGTTCTTC
V gene: TRBV7-8
D gene: TRBD2
clone size: -
J gene: TRBJ2-1